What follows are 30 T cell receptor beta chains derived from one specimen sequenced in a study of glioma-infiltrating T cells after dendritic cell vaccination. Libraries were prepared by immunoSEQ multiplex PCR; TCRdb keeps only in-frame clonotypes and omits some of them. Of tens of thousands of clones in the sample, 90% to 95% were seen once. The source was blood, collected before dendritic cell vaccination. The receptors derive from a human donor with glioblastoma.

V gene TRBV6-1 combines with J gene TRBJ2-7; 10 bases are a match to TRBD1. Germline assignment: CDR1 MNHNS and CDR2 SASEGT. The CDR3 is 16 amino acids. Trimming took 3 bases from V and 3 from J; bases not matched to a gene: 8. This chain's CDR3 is CASSDEGQGKSYEQYF. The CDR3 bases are TGTGCCAGCAGTGACGAGGGACAGGGGAAGAGCTACGAGCAGTACTTC.

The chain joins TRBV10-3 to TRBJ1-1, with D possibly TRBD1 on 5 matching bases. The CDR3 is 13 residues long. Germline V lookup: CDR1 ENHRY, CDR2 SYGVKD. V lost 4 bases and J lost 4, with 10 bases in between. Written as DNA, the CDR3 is TGTGCCATCAGTGGCAGGGAACCCACTGAAGCTTTCTTT. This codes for CAISGREPTEAFF.

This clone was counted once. CDR3 protein: CASSGLTEKITDTQYF. In DNA, the CDR3 is TGTGCCAGCAGCGGATTAACAGAAAAGATCACAGATACGCAGTATTTT. This chain uses TRBV5-6 with TRBJ2-3, with D uncertain. The germline V and J ends were trimmed by 4 bases and 2 bases, with 17 bases remaining between them. The CDR3 runs to 16 residues. Germline-derived CDR1 and CDR2 are SGHDT and YYEEEE.

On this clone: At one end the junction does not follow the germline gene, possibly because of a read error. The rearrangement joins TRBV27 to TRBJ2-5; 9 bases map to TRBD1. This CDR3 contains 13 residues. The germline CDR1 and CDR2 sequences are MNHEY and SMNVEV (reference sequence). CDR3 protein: CTSKTGGQETQYF. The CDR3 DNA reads TGTACCAGCAAGACAGGGGGACAAGAGACCCAGTACTTC.

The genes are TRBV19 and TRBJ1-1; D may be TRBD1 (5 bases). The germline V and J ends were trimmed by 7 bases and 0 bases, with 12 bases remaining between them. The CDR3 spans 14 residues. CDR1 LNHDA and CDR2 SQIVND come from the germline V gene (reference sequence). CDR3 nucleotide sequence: TGTGCCAGTAACACCAGACAGATGAACACTGAAGCTTTCTTT. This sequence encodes CASNTRQMNTEAFF.

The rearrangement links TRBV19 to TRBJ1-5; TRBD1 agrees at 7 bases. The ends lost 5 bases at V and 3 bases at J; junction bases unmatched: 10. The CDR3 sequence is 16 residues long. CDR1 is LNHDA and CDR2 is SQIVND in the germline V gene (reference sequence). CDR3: CASSDVQGEINQPQHF. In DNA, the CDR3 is TGTGCCAGTAGTGACGTCCAGGGGGAGATCAATCAGCCCCAGCATTTT.

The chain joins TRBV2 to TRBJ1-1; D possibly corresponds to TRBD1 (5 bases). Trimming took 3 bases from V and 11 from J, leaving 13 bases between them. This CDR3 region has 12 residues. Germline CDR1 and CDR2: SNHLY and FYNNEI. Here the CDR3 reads CASSDQGTGAFF. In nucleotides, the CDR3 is TGTGCCAGCAGTGATCAGGGAACTGGCGCTTTCTTT. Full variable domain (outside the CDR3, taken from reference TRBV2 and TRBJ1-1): EPEVTQTPSHQVTQMGQEVILRCVPISNHLYFYWYRQILGQKVEFLVSFYNNEISEKSEIFDDQFSVERPDGSNFTLKIRSTKLEDSAMYFCASSDQGTGAFFGQGTRLTVV.

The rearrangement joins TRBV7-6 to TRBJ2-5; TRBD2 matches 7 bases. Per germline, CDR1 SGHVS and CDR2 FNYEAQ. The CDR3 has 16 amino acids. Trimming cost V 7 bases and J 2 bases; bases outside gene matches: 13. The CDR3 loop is CASTVGSGTPQETQYF. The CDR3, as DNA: TGTGCCAGCACCGTGGGGAGCGGGACCCCACAAGAGACCCAGTACTTC.

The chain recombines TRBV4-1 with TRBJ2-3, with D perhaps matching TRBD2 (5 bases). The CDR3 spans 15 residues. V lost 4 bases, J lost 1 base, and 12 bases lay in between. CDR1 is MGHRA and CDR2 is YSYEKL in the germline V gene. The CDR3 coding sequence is TGCGCCAGCAGCCCCGGGCGGGCGCGCACAGATACGCAGTATTTT. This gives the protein CASSPGRARTDTQYF.

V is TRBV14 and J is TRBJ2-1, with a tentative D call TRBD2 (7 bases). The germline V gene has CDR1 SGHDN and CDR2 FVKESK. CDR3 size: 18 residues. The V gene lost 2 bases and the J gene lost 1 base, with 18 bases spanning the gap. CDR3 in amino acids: CASSQTPGRGPSYNEQFF. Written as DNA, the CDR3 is TGTGCCAGCAGCCAAACCCCGGGGCGGGGGCCTTCCTACAATGAGCAGTTCTTC. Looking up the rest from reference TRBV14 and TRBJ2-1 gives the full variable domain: EAGVTQFPSHSVIEKGQTVTLRCDPISGHDNLYWYRRVMGKEIKFLLHFVKESKQDESGMPNNRFLAERTGGTYSTLKVQPAELEDSGVYFCASSQTPGRGPSYNEQFFGPGTRLTVL.

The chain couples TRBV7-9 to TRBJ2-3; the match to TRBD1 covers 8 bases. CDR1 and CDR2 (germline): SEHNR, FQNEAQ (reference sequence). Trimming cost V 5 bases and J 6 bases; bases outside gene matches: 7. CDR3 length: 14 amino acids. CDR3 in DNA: TGTGCCAGCAGCCCAGGACAGGGTGTGGATACGCAGTATTTT. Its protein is CASSPGQGVDTQYF.

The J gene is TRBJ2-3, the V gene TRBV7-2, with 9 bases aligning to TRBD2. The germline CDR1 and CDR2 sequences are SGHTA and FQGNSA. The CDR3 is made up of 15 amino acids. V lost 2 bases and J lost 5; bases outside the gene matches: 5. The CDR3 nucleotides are TGTGCCAGCAGCTTATCGGCGGGGGGGCGAGATACGCAGTATTTT. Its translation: CASSLSAGGRDTQYF.

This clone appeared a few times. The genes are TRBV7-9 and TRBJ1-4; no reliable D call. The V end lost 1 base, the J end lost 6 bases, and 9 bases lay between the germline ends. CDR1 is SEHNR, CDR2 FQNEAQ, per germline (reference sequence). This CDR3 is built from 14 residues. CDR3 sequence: CASSLGSLDEKLFF. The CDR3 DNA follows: TGTGCCAGCAGCTTAGGCAGTTTGGATGAAAAACTGTTTTTT. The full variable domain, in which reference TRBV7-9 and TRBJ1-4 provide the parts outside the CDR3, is DTGVSQNPRHKITKRGQNVTFRCDPISEHNRLYWYRQTLGQGPEFLTYFQNEAQLEKSRLLSDRFSAERPKGSFSTLEIQRTEQGDSAMYLCASSLGSLDEKLFFGSGTQLSVL.

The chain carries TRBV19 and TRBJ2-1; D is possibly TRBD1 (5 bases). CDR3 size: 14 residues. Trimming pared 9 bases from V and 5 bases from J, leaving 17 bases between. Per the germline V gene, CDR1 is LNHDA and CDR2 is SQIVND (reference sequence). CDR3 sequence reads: CASRRGNEDNEQFF. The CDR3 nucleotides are TGTGCCAGCCGAAGGGGCAACGAGGACAATGAGCAGTTCTTC.

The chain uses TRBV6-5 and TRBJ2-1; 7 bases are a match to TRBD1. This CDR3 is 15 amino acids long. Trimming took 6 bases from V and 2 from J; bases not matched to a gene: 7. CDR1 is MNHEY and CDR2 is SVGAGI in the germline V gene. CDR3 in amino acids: CASRPTGPPYNEQFF. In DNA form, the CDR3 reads TGTGCCAGCAGGCCGACAGGGCCGCCCTACAATGAGCAGTTCTTC.

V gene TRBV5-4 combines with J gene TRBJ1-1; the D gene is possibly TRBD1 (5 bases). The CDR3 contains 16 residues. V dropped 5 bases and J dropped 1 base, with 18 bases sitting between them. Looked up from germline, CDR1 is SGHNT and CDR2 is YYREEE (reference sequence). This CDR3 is CASSLGGRLSNTEAFF. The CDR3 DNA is TGTGCCAGCAGTCTGGGGGGAAGACTATCGAACACTGAAGCTTTCTTT. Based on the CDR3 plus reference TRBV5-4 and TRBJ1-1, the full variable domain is ETGVTQSPTHLIKTRGQQVTLRCSSQSGHNTVSWYQQALGQGPQFIFQYYREEENGRGNFPPRFSGLQFPNYSSELNVNALELDDSALYLCASSLGGRLSNTEAFFGQGTRLTVV.

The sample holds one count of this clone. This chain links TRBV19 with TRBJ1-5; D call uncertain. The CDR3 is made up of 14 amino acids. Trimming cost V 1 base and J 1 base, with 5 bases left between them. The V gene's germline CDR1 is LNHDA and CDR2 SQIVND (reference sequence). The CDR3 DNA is TGTGCCAGTAGTATAGTAGCCAGCAATCAGCCCCAGCATTTT. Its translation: CASSIVASNQPQHF. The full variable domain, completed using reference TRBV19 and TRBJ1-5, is DGGITQSPKYLFRKEGQNVTLSCEQNLNHDAMYWYRQDPGQGLRLIYYSQIVNDFQKGDIAEGYSVSREKKESFPLTVTSAQKNPTAFYLCASSIVASNQPQHFGDGTRLSIL.

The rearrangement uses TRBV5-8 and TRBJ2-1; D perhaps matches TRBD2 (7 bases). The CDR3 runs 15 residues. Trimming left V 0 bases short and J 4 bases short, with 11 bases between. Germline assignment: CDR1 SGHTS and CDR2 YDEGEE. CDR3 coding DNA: TGTGCCAGCAGCTTGGAACGGGGGGCGTACAATGAGCAGTTCTTC. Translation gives CASSLERGAYNEQFF.

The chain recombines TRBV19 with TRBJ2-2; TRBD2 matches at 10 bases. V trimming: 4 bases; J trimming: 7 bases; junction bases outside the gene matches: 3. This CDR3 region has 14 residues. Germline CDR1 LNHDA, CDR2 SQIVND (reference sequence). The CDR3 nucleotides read TGTGCCAGTAGTAGTAGACTAGCGGGCGGGGAGCTGTTTTTT. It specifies CASSSRLAGGELFF.

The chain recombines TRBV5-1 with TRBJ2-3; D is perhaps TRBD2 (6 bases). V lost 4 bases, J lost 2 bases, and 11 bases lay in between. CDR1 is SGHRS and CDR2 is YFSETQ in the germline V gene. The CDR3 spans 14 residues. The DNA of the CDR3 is TGCGCCAGCAGCGCGTGGGAGGTCACAGATACGCAGTATTTT. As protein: CASSAWEVTDTQYF.

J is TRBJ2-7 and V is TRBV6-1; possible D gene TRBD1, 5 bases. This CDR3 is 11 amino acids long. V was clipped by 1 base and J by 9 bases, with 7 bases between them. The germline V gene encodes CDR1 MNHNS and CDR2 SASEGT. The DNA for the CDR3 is TGTGCCAGCAGTGAAGGGGGCGGGCAGTACTTC. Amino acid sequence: CASSEGGGQYF.

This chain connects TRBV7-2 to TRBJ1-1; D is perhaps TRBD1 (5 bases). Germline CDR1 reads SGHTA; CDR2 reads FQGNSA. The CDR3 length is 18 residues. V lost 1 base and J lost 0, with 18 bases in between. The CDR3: CASSLGPRGMGMNTEAFF. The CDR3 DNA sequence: TGTGCCAGCAGCTTAGGCCCCCGGGGGATGGGGATGAACACTGAAGCTTTCTTT.

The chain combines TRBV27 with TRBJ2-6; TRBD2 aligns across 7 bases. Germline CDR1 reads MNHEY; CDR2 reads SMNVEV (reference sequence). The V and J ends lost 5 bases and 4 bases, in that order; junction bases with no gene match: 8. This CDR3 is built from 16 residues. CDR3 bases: TGTGCCAGCAGTCCCCGGGGGGTTGCGGGGGCCAACGTCCTGACTTTC. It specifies CASSPRGVAGANVLTF.

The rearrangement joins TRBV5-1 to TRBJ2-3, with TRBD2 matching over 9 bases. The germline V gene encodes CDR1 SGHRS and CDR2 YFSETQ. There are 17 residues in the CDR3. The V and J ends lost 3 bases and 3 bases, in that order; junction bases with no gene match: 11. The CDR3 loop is CASSWGVTSGFTDTQYF. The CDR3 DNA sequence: TGCGCCAGCAGCTGGGGGGTGACTAGCGGTTTTACAGATACGCAGTATTTT.

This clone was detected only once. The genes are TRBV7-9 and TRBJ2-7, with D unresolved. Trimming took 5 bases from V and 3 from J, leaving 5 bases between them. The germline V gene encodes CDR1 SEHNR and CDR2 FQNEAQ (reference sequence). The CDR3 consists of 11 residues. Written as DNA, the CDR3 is TGTGCCAGCAGCCAGATCTACGAGCAGTACTTC. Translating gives CASSQIYEQYF. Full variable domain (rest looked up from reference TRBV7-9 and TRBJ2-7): DTGVSQNPRHKITKRGQNVTFRCDPISEHNRLYWYRQTLGQGPEFLTYFQNEAQLEKSRLLSDRFSAERPKGSFSTLEIQRTEQGDSAMYLCASSQIYEQYFGPGTRLTVT.

The CDR3 here is CASSSVAGANTGELFF. CDR3 nucleotide sequence: TGCGCCAGCAGTTCCGTGGCGGGAGCGAACACCGGGGAGCTGTTTTTT. The V gene is TRBV5-1, the J gene TRBJ2-2, with TRBD2 identical over 7 bases. The CDR3 runs 16 residues. Germline CDR1 reads SGHRS; CDR2 reads YFSETQ. The V gene end was trimmed by 5 bases and the J gene end by 0 bases; junction bases not matched to a gene: 7.

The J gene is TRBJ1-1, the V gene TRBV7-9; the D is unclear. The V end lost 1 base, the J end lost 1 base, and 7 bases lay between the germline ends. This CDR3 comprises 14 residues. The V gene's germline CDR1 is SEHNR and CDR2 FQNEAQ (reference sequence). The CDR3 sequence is CASSLGQANTEAFF. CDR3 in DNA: TGTGCCAGCAGCTTAGGGCAGGCGAACACTGAAGCTTTCTTT.

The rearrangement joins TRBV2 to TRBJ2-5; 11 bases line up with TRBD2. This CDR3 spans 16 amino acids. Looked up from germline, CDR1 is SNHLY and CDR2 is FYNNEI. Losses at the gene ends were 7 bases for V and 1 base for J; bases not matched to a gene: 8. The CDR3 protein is CASMGSSGGPQETQYF. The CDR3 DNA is TGTGCCAGCATGGGATCTAGCGGGGGGCCCCAAGAGACCCAGTACTTC.

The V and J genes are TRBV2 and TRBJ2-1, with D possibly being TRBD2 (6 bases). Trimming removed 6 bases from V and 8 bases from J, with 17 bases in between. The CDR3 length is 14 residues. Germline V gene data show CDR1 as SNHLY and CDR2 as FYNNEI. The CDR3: CASRIGTRVDEQFF. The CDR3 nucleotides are TGTGCCAGCAGGATCGGGACTCGGGTCGATGAGCAGTTCTTC.

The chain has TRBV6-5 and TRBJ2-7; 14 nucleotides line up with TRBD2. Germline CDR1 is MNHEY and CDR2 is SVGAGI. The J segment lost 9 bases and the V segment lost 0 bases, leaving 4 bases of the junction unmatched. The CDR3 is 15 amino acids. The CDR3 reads CASSYSTSGGAGQYF. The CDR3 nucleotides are TGTGCCAGCAGTTACTCGACTAGCGGGGGGGCGGGGCAGTACTTC.